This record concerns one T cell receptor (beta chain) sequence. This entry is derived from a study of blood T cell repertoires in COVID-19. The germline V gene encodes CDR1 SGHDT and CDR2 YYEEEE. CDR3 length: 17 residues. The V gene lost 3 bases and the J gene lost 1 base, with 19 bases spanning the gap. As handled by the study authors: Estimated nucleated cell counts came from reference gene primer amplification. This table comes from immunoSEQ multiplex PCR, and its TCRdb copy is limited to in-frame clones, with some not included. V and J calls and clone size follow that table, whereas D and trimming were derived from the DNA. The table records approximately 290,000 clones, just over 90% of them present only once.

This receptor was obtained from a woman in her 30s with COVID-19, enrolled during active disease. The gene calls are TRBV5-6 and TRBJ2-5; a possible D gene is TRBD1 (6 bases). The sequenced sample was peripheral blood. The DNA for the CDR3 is TGTGCCAGCAGCTCCTTTACCCGGGACAATCTCCAAGAGACCCAGTACTTC. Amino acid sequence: CASSSFTRDNLQETQYF.